The rows below give T cell receptor beta chains drawn from one sample of a study of blood T cell repertoires in COVID-19. Assay used: immunoSEQ multiplex PCR; TCRdb lists only in-frame clones, some missing. Of more than 95,000 clones listed, around 89% were seen once; the top ten hold over 1.5%. The sequenced sample consisted of peripheral blood. The receptor source for this set is a human donor in a cohort sampled during active COVID-19. The CDR3 runs from the conserved cysteine through the conserved F or W. The D gene is left open where the match is weak. Clone size appears in some rows only: once, few, many, or a class for an expanded clone.

size,J,V,D,CDR3,DNA
NA,TRBJ2-7,TRBV4-1,TRBD2,CASSQASSGVSSYEQYF,TGCGCCAGCAGCCAAGCCTCTAGCGGGGTCAGCTCCTACGAGCAGTACTTC
NA,TRBJ2-7,TRBV7-7,TRBD1,CASSPGTGQGYEQYF,TGTGCTAGCAGCCCCGGTACGGGACAGGGCTACGAGCAGTACTTC
NA,TRBJ2-3,TRBV18,TRBD1,CASSPTAGAGTGGTDTQYF,TGTGCCAGCTCACCAACAGCTGGTGCCGGGACAGGGGGCACAGATACGCAGTATTTT
once,TRBJ2-7,TRBV5-6,TRBD2,CASSSGGGPYEQYF,TGTGCCAGCAGCAGTGGGGGAGGGCCCTACGAGCAGTACTTC
NA,TRBJ2-1,TRBV28,NA,CASSTPRALGRVWNEQFF,TGTGCCAGCAGTACACCGAGGGCCCTGGGTCGGGTCTGGAATGAGCAGTTCTTC
NA,TRBJ2-2,TRBV11-3,TRBD1,CASGLGQGTGELFF,TGTGCCAGCGGCCTGGGACAGGGCACCGGGGAGCTGTTTTTT
few,TRBJ1-6,TRBV18,TRBD1,CASSLSGQGQGFLHF,TGTGCCAGCTCACTCAGCGGACAGGGCCAGGGGTTCCTCCACTTT
NA,TRBJ1-5,TRBV12-3/TRBV12-4,NA,CASSLIGNQPQHF,TGTGCCAGCAGTTTAATCGGCAATCAGCCCCAGCATTTT
once,TRBJ2-7,TRBV5-1,TRBD2,CASSFGTSGSYEQYF,TGCGCCAGCAGCTTCGGGACTAGCGGATCCTACGAGCAGTACTTC
NA,TRBJ2-3,TRBV13,NA,CASRLRGVDTQYF,TGTGCCAGCAGACTGAGAGGCGTAGATACGCAGTATTTT
NA,TRBJ2-5,TRBV5-1,NA,CASREGGTQETQYF,TGCGCCAGCAGGGAGGGCGGAACTCAAGAGACCCAGTACTTC
NA,TRBJ2-4,TRBV6-4,NA,CASIHPSKNIQYF,TGTGCCAGCATCCACCCCAGCAAAAACATTCAGTACTTC
NA,TRBJ2-1,TRBV18,TRBD2,CASSPSGRAWNEQFF,TGTGCCAGCTCACCTAGCGGGAGGGCTTGGAATGAGCAGTTCTTC
NA,TRBJ2-2,TRBV7-7,TRBD1,CASSLTGTGLTGELFF,TGTGCTAGCAGCCTCACCGGGACAGGGCTCACCGGGGAGCTGTTTTTT
NA,TRBJ2-1,TRBV24-1,TRBD1,CATSDLDRVSDEQFF,TGTGCCACCAGTGATCTGGACAGGGTTAGCGATGAGCAGTTCTTC
NA,TRBJ2-7,TRBV6-5,TRBD1,CASRMGQGLDEQYF,TGTGCCAGCAGGATGGGACAGGGGCTGGACGAGCAGTACTTC
NA,TRBJ2-7,TRBV15,TRBD2,CATSRVLAGGVYEQYF,TGTGCCACCAGCAGGGTACTAGCGGGAGGTGTGTACGAGCAGTACTTC
NA,TRBJ2-3,TRBV3-1/TRBV3-2,TRBD2,CASSQGYKRGGDTQYF,TGTGCCAGCAGCCAAGGGTATAAACGGGGGGGAGATACGCAGTATTTT
NA,TRBJ2-3,TRBV2,TRBD2,CASSEAVLAGTDTQYF,TGTGCCAGCAGTGAAGCGGTACTAGCGGGGACAGATACGCAGTATTTT
once,TRBJ2-1,TRBV11-1,TRBD2,CASSFDSGGSRFF,TGTGCCAGCAGCTTTGATAGCGGGGGGTCCCGTTTCTTC
NA,TRBJ2-5,TRBV7-6,TRBD2,CASSLGGGGVQETQYF,TGTGCCAGCAGCTTAGGCGGCGGGGGGGTTCAAGAGACCCAGTACTTC
NA,TRBJ2-3,TRBV7-9,NA,CASSLRGAGDTQYF,TGTGCCAGCAGCTTACGGGGGGCCGGAGATACGCAGTATTTT
once,TRBJ1-5,TRBV6-5,NA,CASSSSRGNQPQHF,TGTGCCAGCAGTTCGTCCCGGGGCAATCAGCCCCAGCATTTT
NA,TRBJ1-5,TRBV7-2,TRBD1,CASSLRTGINQPQHF,TGTGCCAGCAGCTTAAGGACAGGCATCAATCAGCCCCAGCATTTT
NA,TRBJ2-1,TRBV3-1/TRBV3-2,NA,CASSQDMAVRLNEQFF,TGTGCCAGCAGCCAAGACATGGCGGTCCGGCTGAATGAGCAGTTCTTC
NA,TRBJ2-7,TRBV6-2/TRBV6-3,TRBD1,CASSYSGTGSYEQYF,TGTGCCAGCAGTTACTCCGGGACAGGGTCCTACGAGCAGTACTTC
once,TRBJ1-2,TRBV2,NA,CASSEGENYGYTF,TGTGCCAGCAGCGAGGGAGAAAACTATGGCTACACCTTC
NA,TRBJ2-5,TRBV7-9,TRBD2,CASSSRASGAWGQYF,TGTGCCAGCAGCTCTCGGGCTAGCGGGGCCTGGGGCCAGTACTTC
NA,TRBJ2-7,TRBV9,NA,CASSVDRYSYEQYF,TGTGCCAGCAGCGTTGACAGATACTCCTACGAGCAGTACTTC
NA,TRBJ2-7,TRBV28,TRBD2,CASSLWRLAGENYEQYF,TGTGCCAGCAGTTTATGGAGGCTAGCGGGAGAAAACTACGAGCAGTACTTC
NA,TRBJ2-1,TRBV19,TRBD2,CASSGGEGEQFF,TGTGCCAGTAGTGGGGGGGAGGGTGAGCAGTTCTTC
NA,TRBJ2-7,TRBV10-2,NA,CASKLRQDSYEQYF,TGCGCCAGCAAACTCCGACAGGACTCCTACGAGCAGTACTTC
NA,TRBJ2-2,TRBV19,NA,CASSTVGGGVTGELFF,TGTGCCAGTAGTACGGTCGGGGGTGGGGTCACCGGGGAGCTGTTTTTT
NA,TRBJ2-1,TRBV2,NA,CASSEDTYNEQFF,TGTGCCAGCAGCGAAGACACCTACAATGAGCAGTTCTTC
NA,TRBJ1-5,TRBV12-5,NA,CASSLGGQPQHF,TGTGCTAGTTCTCTCGGGGGTCAGCCCCAGCATTTT
NA,TRBJ2-7,TRBV30,TRBD2,CAWKPDPGGIYEQYF,TGTGCCTGGAAACCTGATCCGGGGGGGATCTACGAGCAGTACTTC
NA,TRBJ2-3,TRBV11-2,TRBD2,CASSLWGGEGTDTQYF,TGTGCCAGCAGCCTGTGGGGGGGAGAGGGCACAGATACGCAGTATTTT